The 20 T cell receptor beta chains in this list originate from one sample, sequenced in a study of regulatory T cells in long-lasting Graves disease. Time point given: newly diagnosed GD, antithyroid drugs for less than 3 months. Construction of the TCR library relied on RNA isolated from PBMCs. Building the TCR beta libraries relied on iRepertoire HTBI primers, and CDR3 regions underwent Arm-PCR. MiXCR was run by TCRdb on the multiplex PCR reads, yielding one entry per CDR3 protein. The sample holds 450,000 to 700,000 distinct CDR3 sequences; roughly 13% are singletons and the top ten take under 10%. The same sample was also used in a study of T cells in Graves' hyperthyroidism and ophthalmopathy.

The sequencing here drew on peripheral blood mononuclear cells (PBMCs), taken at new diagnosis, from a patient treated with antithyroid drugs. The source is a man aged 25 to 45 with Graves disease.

This CDR3 is CASSPIQPPTGLASSGNTIYF. The CDR3 nucleotides read TGTGCCAGCTCACCTATTCAGCCACCGACAGGACTCGCTTCCTCTGGAAACACCATATATTTT. The chain uses TRBV18 and TRBJ1-3; possible D gene TRBD1, 6 bases. The CDR3 spans 21 residues. Germline V lookup: CDR1 KGHSH, CDR2 LQKENI. The ends were cut back, 3 bases at V and 0 bases at J, with 27 bases in the middle.

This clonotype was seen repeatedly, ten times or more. The DNA of the CDR3 is TGTGCCAGCAGTTCGGGGGGCCTGGTACAGTACTTC. This translates into CASSSGGLVQYF. V gene TRBV27 combines with J gene TRBJ2-7, with D tentatively TRBD2 (7 bases). This CDR3 region has 12 residues. Trimming pared 4 bases from V and 10 bases from J, leaving 14 bases between. From germline, CDR1 is MNHEY and CDR2 SMNVEV (reference sequence).

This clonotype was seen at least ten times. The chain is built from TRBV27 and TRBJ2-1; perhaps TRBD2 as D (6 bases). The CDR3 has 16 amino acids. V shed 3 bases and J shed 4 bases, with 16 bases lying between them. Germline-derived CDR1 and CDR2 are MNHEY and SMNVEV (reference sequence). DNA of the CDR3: TGTGCCAGCAGTTTTTGGCCTAGCGCCTCGTACAATGAGCAGTTCTTC. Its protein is CASSFWPSASYNEQFF.

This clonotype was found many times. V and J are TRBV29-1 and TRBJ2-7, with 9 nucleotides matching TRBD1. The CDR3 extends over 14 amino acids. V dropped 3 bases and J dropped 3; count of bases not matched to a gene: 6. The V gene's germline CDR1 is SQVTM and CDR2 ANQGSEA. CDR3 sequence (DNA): TGCAGCGTTGAGGGACAGGGTGTAGGCTACGAGCAGTACTTC. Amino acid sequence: CSVEGQGVGYEQYF.

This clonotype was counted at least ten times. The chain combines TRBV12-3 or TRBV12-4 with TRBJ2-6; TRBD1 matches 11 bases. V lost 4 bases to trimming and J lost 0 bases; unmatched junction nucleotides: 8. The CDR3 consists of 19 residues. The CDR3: CASSSPGTGGNSGANVLTF. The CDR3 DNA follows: TGTGCCAGCAGTTCTCCCGGGACAGGGGGAAACTCTGGGGCCAACGTCCTGACTTTC.

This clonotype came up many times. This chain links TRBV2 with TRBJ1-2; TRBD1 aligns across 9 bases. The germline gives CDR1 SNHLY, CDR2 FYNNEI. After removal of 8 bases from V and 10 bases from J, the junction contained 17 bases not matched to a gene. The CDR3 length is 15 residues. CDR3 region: CASHPVGTGFTVYTF. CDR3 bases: TGTGCCAGCCACCCCGTTGGGACAGGGTTCACTGTCTACACCTTC.

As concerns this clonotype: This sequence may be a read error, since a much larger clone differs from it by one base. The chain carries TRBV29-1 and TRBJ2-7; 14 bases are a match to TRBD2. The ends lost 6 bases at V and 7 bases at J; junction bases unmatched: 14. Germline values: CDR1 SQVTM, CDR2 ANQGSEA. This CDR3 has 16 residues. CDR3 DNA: TGCAGCGTGCCACCGGGACTAGCGGGAGTTCACAATGAGCAGTACTTC. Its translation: CSVPPGLAGVHNEQYF.

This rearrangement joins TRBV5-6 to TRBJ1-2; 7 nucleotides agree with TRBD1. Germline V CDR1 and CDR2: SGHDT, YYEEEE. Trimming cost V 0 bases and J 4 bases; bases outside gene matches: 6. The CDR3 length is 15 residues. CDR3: CASSLAIQGIYGYTF. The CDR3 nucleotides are TGTGCCAGCAGCTTGGCTATACAGGGGATCTATGGCTACACCTTC. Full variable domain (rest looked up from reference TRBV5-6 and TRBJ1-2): DAGVTQSPTHLIKTRGQQVTLRCSPKSGHDTVSWYQQALGQGPQFIFQYYEEEERQRGNFPDRFSGHQFPNYSSELNVNALLLGDSALYLCASSLAIQGIYGYTFGSGTRLTVV.

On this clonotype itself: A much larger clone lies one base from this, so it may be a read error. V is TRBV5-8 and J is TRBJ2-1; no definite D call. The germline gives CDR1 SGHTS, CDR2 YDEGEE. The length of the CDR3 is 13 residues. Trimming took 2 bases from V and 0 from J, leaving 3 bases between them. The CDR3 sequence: CASSFISYNEQFF. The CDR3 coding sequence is TGTGCCAGCAGCTTTATCTCCTACAATGAGCAGTTCTTC.

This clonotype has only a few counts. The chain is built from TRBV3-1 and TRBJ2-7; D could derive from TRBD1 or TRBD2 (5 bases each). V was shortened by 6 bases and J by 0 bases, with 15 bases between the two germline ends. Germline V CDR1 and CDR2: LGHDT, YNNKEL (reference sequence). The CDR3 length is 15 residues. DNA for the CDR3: TGTGCCAGCAGTCCTTTTTGGGGGACCTCCTACGAGCAGTACTTC. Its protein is CASSPFWGTSYEQYF.

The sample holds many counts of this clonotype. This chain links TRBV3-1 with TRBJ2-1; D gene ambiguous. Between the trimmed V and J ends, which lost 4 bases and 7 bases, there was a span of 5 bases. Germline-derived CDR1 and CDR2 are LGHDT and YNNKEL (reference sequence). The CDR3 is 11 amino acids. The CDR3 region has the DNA TGTGCCAGCAGCCGGCCAAATGAGCAGTTCTTC. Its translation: CASSRPNEQFF.

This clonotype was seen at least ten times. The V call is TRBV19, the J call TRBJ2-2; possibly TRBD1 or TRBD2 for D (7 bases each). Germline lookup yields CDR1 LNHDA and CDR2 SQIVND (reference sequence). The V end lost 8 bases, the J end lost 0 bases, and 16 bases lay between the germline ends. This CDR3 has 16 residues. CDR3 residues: CASGRGRAPNTGELFF. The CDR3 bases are TGTGCCAGTGGGAGGGGGCGGGCCCCGAACACCGGGGAGCTGTTTTTT.

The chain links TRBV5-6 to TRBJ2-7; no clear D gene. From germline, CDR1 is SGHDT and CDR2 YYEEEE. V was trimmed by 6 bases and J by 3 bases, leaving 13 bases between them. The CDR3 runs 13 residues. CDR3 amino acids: CASNPFGFYEQYF. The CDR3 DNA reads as TGTGCCAGCAACCCGTTCGGGTTCTACGAGCAGTACTTC. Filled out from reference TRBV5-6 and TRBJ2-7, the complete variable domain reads DAGVTQSPTHLIKTRGQQVTLRCSPKSGHDTVSWYQQALGQGPQFIFQYYEEEERQRGNFPDRFSGHQFPNYSSELNVNALLLGDSALYLCASNPFGFYEQYFGPGTRLTVT.

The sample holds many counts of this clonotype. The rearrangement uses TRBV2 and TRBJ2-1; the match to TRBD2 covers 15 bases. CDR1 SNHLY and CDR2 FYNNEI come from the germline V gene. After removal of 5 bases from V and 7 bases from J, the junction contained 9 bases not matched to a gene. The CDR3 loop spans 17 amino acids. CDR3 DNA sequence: TGTGCCAGCAGTAGGACTAGCGGGAGGGATTTCGAGAATGAGCAGTTCTTC. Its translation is CASSRTSGRDFENEQFF.

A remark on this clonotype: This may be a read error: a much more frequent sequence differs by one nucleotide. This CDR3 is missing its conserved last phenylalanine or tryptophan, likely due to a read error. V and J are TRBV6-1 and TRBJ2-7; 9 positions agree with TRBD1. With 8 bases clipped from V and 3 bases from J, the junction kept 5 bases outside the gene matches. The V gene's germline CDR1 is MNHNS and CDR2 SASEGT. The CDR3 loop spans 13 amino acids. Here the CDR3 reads CASGDREGYEQYL. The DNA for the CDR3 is TGTGCCAGCGGGGACAGGGAGGGCTACGAGCAGTACCTC.

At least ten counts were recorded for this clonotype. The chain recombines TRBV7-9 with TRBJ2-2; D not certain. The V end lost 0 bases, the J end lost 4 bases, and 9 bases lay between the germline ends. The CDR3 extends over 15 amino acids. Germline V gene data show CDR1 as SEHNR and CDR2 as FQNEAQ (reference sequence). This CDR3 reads CASSLAPLVTGELFF. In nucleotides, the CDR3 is TGTGCCAGCAGCTTAGCCCCCCTCGTCACCGGGGAGCTGTTTTTT.

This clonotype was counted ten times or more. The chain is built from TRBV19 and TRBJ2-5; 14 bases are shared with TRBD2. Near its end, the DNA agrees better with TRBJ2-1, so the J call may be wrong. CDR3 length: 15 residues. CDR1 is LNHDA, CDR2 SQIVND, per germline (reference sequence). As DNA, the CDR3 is TGTGCCAGTATGCCGGGACTAGCGGGAGCATTGGAGCAGTTCTTC. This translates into CASMPGLAGALEQFF.

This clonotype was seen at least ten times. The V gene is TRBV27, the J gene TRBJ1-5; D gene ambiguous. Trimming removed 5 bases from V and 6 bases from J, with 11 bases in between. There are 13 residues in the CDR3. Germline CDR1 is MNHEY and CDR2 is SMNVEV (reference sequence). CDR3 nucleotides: TGTGCCAGCAGTCTCCAATTTGGTCAGCCCCAGCATTTT. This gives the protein CASSLQFGQPQHF.

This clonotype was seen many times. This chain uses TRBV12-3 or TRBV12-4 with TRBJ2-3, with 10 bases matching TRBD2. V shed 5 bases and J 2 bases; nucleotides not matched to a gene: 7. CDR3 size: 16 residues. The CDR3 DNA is TGTGCCAGCAGTCTGCTAGCGGGAGTACCCACAGATACGCAGTATTTT. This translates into CASSLLAGVPTDTQYF.

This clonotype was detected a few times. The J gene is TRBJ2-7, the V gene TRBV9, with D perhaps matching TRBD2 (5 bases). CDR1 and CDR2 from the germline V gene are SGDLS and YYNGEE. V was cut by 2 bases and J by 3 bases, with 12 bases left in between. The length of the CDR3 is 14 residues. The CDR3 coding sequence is TGTGCCAGCAGCGTTGGAGCGGAGTACTACGAGCAGTACTTC. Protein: CASSVGAEYYEQYF.